This TCR beta chain emerged from a study of T cell changes during pregnancy in multiple sclerosis. Here immunoSEQ multiplex PCR was the method, and the copy in TCRdb shows in-frame clones only, minus some. The sample contains fewer than 60,000 clones, more than 85% of which appear only once. This clone was counted between two and nine times. The CDR3 is 14 amino acids. The germline gives CDR1 SEHNR, CDR2 FQNEAQ (reference sequence). V lost 4 bases and J lost 2; bases outside the gene matches: 2. The source of this sequence is a female donor in good health, enrolled as a control in a pregnancy study. The rearrangement uses TRBV7-9 and TRBJ1-1; TRBD1 agrees at 9 bases. Sequencing was performed on peripheral blood, taken after pregnancy. CDR3 in amino acids: CASSSGQGNTEAFF. DNA for the CDR3: TGTGCCAGCAGCTCGGGACAGGGAAACACTGAAGCTTTCTTT.